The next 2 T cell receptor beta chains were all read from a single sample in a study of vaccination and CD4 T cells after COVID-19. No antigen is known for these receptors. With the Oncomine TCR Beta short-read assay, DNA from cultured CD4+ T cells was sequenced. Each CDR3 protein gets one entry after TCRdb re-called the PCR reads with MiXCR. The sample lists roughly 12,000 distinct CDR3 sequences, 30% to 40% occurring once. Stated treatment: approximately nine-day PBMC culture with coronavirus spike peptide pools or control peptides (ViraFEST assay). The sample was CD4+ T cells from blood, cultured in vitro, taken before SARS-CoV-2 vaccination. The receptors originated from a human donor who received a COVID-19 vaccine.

CDR3 DNA sequence: TGTGCCAGCAGCCCCGGGCGGGGGACAGGGCGCTACGAGCAGTACTTC. Its translation is CASSPGRGTGRYEQYF. The chain carries TRBV25-1 and TRBJ2-7; 9 positions match TRBD1. The CDR3 spans 16 residues. The germline gives CDR1 MGHDK, CDR2 SYGVNS. The junction had 12 bases not matched to a gene; V was cut back by 6 bases and J by 3 bases.

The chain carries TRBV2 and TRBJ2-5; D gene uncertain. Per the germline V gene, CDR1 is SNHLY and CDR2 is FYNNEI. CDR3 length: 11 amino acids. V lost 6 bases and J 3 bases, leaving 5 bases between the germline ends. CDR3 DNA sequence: TGTGCCAGCAGGGGCGAAGAGACCCAGTACTTC. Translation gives CASRGEETQYF.